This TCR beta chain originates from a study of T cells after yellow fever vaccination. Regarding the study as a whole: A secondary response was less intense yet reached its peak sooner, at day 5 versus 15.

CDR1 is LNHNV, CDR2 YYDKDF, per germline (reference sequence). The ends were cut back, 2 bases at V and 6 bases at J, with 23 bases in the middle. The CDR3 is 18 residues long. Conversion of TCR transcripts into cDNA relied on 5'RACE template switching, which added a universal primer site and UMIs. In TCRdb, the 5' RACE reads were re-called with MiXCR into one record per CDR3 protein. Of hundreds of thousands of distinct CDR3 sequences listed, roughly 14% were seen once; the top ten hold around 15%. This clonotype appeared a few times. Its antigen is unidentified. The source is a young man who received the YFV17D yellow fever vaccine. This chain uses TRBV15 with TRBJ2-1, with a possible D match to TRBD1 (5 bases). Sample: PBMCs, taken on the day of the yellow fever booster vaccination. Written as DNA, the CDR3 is TGTGCCACCAGCAGACCTCGATCCTCGGGCCCAAGGGGCAATGAGCAGTTCTTC. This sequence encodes CATSRPRSSGPRGNEQFF.